This TCR beta chain was sequenced during a study of identical twins (dated by TCRdb to 2016 to 2017). Turning to the overall study: TCR alpha and beta repertoires from monozygotic twins, unrelated adults of various ages and cord blood were deep-sequenced to test whether fetal clonotypes persist. To rule out contamination, replicate twin experiments were performed at different times with different library preparation protocols. General findings and caveats noted by the study authors: Because the same donors could not be followed over many years, the conclusions depended on cross-sectional statistical analysis. Recombination models systematically underestimated out-of-frame TCR alpha sharing in monozygotic twins but agreed with sharing between unrelated individuals. Zero-insertion analyses could be partly confounded by invariant T cells such as MAIT and iNKT, though diverse VJ usage argued against such confounding for most clonotypes. Out-of-frame TCR alpha sequences shared between twins showed an excess of low generation-probability sequences compared with coincidental sharing between unrelated individuals. Excess twin sharing in beta out-of-frame sequences was weaker because fewer shared sequences lowered the signal-to-noise ratio. Abundant cord blood beta clonotypes had fewer insertions, young adult naive repertoires showed a similar but weaker trend, and memory repertoires showed no such trend.

The germline ends are 17 bases apart after V is trimmed by 6 bases and J by 6 bases. The CDR3 has 14 amino acids, counting the end cysteine and phenylalanine. Of the read, only the CDR3 DNA is kept; its 42 bases are in frame from base 1. Reading the germline V gene gives CDR1 MNHEY and CDR2 SVGEGT. This clonotype occurred a few times. Its antigen is not yet known. No much larger clone is present one base from it, and per-base qualities are unavailable. Every donor in the study was a healthy Caucasian. Three pairs of female monozygotic twins, all aged about 18 to 29 years, were included in the twin cohort. The RNA used for TCR libraries was isolated from peripheral blood mononuclear cells. Library preparation was by 5' RACE. Sequencing was performed on an Illumina HiSeq 2000. A universal primer binding site was added through template switching, and the final cDNA carried a unique molecular identifier so that TCR cDNA molecules could be counted accurately. Specific primers in the conserved constant-segment region were used to synthesize first-strand cDNA for the TCR alpha and beta chains. Each cDNA library was double barcoded, with a SMART-Mk sample barcode plus Illumina barcodes, to control for contamination. TruSeq adapter sequences, together with Illumina sample barcodes, were added in two successive PCR steps. The TCR alpha and beta cDNA libraries were sequenced on the Illumina HiSeq platform using custom primers. In the paper's pipeline: Unique molecular identifiers were extracted from raw reads with MiGEC, and CDR3 positions were determined with MiXCR. Recombination models were inferred per individual with the repgenHMM and IGoR tools using an EM algorithm. The analysis of shared clonotypes was done with the tcR package in R, with sharing normalized by the product of cloneset sizes. Out-of-frame nonproductive sequences were analyzed to study raw recombination free of thymic and clonal selection effects. TCRdb cleaned the public reads at Q25 with fastp, built clones with MiXCR and kept in-frame beta chains. For every CDR3 protein sequence, its rows merge into one entry that carries the most common genes and DNA. TCRdb's processing, not the authors', yielded these V and J calls. This sample has nearly 650,000 distinct CDR3 sequences in its table, and 7.1% of those were observed once. About 1.5% of the sample rests with the top ten.

This same sample was also taken into another study, of yellow fever vaccine responses in identical twins. The second paper further reports: According to the authors, the vaccine-induced T cell response in identical twins seemed to be partly convergent and partly specific to each individual. Focusing on identical twins, the study followed the T cell clones that responded to the vaccine, and did so with precision.

The receptor's source is a woman between 18 and 30 years old in good health. The rearrangement combines TRBV6-2 or TRBV6-3 with TRBJ1-1, and TRBD1 may be the D gene, going by 6 matching bases. Sequencing used PBMCs. The bases read TGTGCCAGCAGCGCCCTAGGGGGGGGCTCTGAAGCTTTCTTT. This encodes CASSALGGGSEAFF.